This passage covers 2 T cell receptor beta chains from one sample sequenced in a study of blood T cell repertoires in COVID-19. Generated by immunoSEQ multiplex PCR, the TCRdb table keeps only in-frame clones and is missing some. Here the sample spans around 220,000 clones, around 90% being singletons. Material: PBMCs or T cells enriched from blood (not recorded which). The receptors were gathered from a man in his thirties or forties who had been exposed to COVID-19.

CDR3: CASRGPGNTEAFF. The CDR3 coding sequence is TGTGCCAGTAGAGGCCCGGGGAACACTGAAGCTTTCTTT. The gene calls are TRBV19 and TRBJ1-1; D is ambiguous. V shed 6 bases and J shed 1 base, with 9 bases lying between them. This CDR3 spans 13 amino acids. Germline assignment: CDR1 LNHDA and CDR2 SQIVND (reference sequence).

The chain links TRBV14 to TRBJ1-2; TRBD1 matches at 7 bases. The CDR3 spans 14 residues. With V trimmed by 0 bases and J by 7 bases, 5 bases remained unmatched. CDR1 SGHDN and CDR2 FVKESK come from the germline V gene. CDR3 loop: CASSQDWDRAGYTF. As DNA, the CDR3 is TGTGCCAGCAGCCAAGATTGGGACAGAGCTGGCTACACCTTC.